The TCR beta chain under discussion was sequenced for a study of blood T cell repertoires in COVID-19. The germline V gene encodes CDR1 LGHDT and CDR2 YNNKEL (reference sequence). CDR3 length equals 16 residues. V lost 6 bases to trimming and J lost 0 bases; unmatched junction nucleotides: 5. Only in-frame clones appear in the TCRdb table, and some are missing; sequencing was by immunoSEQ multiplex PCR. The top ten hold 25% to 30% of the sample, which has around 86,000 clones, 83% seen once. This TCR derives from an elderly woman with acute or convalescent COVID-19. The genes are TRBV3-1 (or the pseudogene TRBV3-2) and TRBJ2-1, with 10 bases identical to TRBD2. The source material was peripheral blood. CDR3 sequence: CASSRGLAASYNEQFF. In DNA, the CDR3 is TGTGCCAGCAGTCGAGGACTAGCGGCCTCCTACAATGAGCAGTTCTTC.